These 9 T cell receptor beta chains were sequenced from one sample in a study of technical replicates of blood from four donors. Using immunoSEQ multiplex PCR, the repertoire was profiled, and TCRdb retains in-frame clones only, with some absent. The sample has approximately 78,000 clones, nearly 97% seen once. The sequencing input was T cells isolated from PBMCs. The receptors were gathered from a human donor in good health.

This chain links TRBV5-1 with TRBJ2-3; TRBD2 is a possible D gene (6 bases). Trimming left V 4 bases short and J 0 bases short, with 18 bases between. The CDR3 is made up of 17 amino acids. Germline-derived CDR1 and CDR2 are SGHRS and YFSETQ. DNA for the CDR3: TGCGCCAGCAGCACAAACTTTCAAGGGACTAGCACAGATACGCAGTATTTT. This encodes CASSTNFQGTSTDTQYF.

V gene TRBV2 combines with J gene TRBJ2-1; 9 bases fit TRBD1. The V gene end was trimmed by 7 bases and the J gene end by 3 bases; junction bases not matched to a gene: 10. The CDR3 has 16 residues. Germline CDR1 and CDR2: SNHLY and FYNNEI. In nucleotides, the CDR3 is TGTGCCAGCACAAAGGAAACAGGGGGCCTCTACAATGAGCAGTTCTTC. Translating it yields CASTKETGGLYNEQFF.

The chain employs TRBV5-8 and TRBJ2-7, with D uncertain. Germline lookup yields CDR1 SGHTS and CDR2 YDEGEE. The CDR3 has 12 residues. Between the trimmed V and J ends, which lost 4 bases and 2 bases, there was a span of 7 bases. CDR3: CASSLRAYEQYF. The CDR3, as DNA: TGTGCCAGCAGCCTACGTGCCTACGAGCAGTACTTC.

The chain employs TRBV13 and TRBJ1-1; 8 bases align to TRBD1. The CDR3 covers 14 residues. V gave up 5 bases and J gave up 4 bases; unmatched junction bases: 6. Looked up from germline, CDR1 is PRHDT and CDR2 is FYEKMQ (reference sequence). The CDR3 reads CASSVTGVRTEAFF. CDR3 nucleotides: TGTGCCAGCAGCGTGACAGGGGTTCGCACTGAAGCTTTCTTT.

The chain combines TRBV6-5 with TRBJ1-2; unclear D gene. V was cut by 0 bases and J by 1 base, with 9 bases left in between. The CDR3 length is 15 residues. Germline lookup yields CDR1 MNHEY and CDR2 SVGAGI. CDR3 residues: CASSYSGRNNYGYTF. In DNA form, the CDR3 reads TGTGCCAGCAGTTACTCGGGCAGGAATAACTATGGCTACACCTTC.

V usage is TRBV2 and J usage is TRBJ2-3; 10 bases match TRBD2. Germline V gene sequence: CDR1 SNHLY, CDR2 FYNNEI. CDR3 size: 16 residues. Unmatched junction bases numbered 6, after V lost 6 bases and J lost 0 bases. CDR3 sequence: CASRDWTSGSTDTQYF. The CDR3 bases are TGTGCCAGCAGGGACTGGACTAGCGGAAGCACAGATACGCAGTATTTT.

The V gene is TRBV7-9, the J gene TRBJ2-1, with no clear D. V gave up 3 bases and J gave up 6 bases, with 6 bases separating them. Germline CDR1 and CDR2: SEHNR and FQNEAQ (reference sequence). This CDR3 has 12 amino acids. CDR3 DNA sequence: TGTGCCAGCAGCTTTAATCCCAATGAGCAGTTCTTC. Translated, it gives CASSFNPNEQFF.

This clone has only a few counts. This rearrangement joins TRBV29-1 to TRBJ2-1, with TRBD1 matching over 8 bases. CDR3 length equals 13 residues. V shed 3 bases, J shed 7 bases, and the junction held 5 bases outside the gene matches. Germline loops: CDR1 SQVTM, CDR2 ANQGSEA. The CDR3 protein is CSVDTGGHNEQFF. DNA for the CDR3: TGCAGCGTTGACACAGGGGGGCATAATGAGCAGTTCTTC.

The chain couples TRBV7-9 to TRBJ2-1, with TRBD2 matching over 8 bases. Germline trimming cut 5 bases from V and 6 bases from J; bases unmatched to any gene: 18. The V gene's germline CDR1 is SEHNR and CDR2 FQNEAQ (reference sequence). This CDR3 is built from 18 residues. The CDR3 DNA reads TGTGCCAGCAGCGCACAAGGGTGGGGACTAGTGGTGCTCAATGAGCAGTTCTTC. Encoded protein: CASSAQGWGLVVLNEQFF.